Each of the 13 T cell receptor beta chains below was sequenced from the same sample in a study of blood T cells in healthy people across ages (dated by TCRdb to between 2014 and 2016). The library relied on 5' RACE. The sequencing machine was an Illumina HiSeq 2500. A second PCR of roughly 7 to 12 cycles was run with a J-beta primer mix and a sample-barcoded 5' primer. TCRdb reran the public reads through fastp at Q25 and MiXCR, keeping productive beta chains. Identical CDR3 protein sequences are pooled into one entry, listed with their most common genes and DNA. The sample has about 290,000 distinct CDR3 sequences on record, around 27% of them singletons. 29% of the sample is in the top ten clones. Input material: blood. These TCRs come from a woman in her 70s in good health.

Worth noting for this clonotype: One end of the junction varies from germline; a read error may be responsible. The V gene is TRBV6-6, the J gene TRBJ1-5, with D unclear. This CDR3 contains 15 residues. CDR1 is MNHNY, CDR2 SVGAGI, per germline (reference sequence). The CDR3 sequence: CASISIDALNQPQHF. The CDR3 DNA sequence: TGTGCTAGCATTAGCATAGACGCGCTCAATCAGCCCCAGCATTTT.

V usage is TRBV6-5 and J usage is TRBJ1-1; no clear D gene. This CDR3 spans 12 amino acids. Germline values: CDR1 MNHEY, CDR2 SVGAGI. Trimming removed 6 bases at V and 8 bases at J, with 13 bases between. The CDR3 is CASSVTGLEAFF. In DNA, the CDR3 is TGTGCCAGCAGCGTGACCGGACTAGAAGCTTTCTTT.

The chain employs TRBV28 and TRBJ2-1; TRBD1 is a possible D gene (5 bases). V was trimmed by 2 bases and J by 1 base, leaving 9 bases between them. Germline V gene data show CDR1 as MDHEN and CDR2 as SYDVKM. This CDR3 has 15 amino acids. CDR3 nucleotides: TGTGCCAGCAGTTTAGAACAGGTATCCTACAATGAGCAGTTCTTC. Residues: CASSLEQVSYNEQFF.

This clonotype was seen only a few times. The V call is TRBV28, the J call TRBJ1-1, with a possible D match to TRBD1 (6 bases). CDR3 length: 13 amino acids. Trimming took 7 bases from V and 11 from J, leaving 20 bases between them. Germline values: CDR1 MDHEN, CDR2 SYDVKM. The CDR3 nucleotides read TGTGCCAGCACCGTCGGGGGGGCGCTTGAGGCTTTCTTT. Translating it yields CASTVGGALEAFF.

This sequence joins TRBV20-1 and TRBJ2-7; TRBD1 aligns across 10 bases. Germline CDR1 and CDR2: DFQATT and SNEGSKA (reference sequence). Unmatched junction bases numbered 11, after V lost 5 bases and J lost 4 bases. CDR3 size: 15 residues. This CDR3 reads CSAVKGTGEWYEQYF. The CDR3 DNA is TGCAGTGCTGTCAAAGGGACAGGGGAATGGTACGAGCAGTACTTC.

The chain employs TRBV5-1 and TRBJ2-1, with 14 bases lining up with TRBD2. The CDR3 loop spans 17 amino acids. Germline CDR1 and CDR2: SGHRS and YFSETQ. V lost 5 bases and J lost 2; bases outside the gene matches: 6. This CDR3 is CASRPGLAGAPYNEQFF. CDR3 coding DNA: TGCGCCAGCAGGCCGGGACTAGCGGGAGCACCCTACAATGAGCAGTTCTTC. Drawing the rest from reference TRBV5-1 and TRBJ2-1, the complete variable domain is KAGVTQTPRYLIKTRGQQVTLSCSPISGHRSVSWYQQTPGQGLQFLFEYFSETQRNKGNFPGRFSGRQFSNSRSEMNVSTLELGDSALYLCASRPGLAGAPYNEQFFGPGTRLTVL.

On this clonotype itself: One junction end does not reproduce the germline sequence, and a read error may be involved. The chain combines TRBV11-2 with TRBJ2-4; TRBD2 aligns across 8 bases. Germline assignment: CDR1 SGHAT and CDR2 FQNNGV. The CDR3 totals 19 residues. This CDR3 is CTSSLALGTSDLAKNIQYF. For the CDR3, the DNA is TGTACCAGCAGCTTAGCGCTTGGGACTAGTGATTTAGCCAAAAACATTCAGTACTTC.

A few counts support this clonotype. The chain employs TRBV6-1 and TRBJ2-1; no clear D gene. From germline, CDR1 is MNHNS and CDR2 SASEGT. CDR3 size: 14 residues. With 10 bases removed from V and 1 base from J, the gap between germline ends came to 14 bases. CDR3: CATALRLSYNEQFF. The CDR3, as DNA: TGTGCCACTGCTTTACGGTTATCCTACAATGAGCAGTTCTTC.

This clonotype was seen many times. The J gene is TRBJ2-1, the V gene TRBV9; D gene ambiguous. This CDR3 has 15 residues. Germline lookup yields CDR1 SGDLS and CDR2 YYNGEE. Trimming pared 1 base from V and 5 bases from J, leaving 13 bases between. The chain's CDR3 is CASSVSTGFNNEQFF. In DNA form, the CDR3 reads TGTGCCAGCAGCGTATCGACCGGTTTTAACAATGAGCAGTTCTTC.

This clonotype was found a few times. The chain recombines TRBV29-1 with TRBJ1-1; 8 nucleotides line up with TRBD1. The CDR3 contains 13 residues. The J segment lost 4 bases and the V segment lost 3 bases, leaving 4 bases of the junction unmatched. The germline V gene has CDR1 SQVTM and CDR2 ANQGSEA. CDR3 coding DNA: TGCAGCGTTGAGCAGGGGGCGGGCACTGAAGCTTTCTTT. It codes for CSVEQGAGTEAFF.

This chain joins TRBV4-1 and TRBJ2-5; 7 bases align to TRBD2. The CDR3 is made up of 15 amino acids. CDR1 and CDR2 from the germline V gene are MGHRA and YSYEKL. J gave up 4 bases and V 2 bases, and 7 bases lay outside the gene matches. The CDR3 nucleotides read TGCGCCAGCAGCCAATTTCTAGTAGCGGGAGAGACCCAGTACTTC. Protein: CASSQFLVAGETQYF.

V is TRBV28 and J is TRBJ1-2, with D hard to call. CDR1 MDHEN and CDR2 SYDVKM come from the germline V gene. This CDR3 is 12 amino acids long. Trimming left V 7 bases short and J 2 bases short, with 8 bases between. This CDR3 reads CASTRPNYGYTF. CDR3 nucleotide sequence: TGTGCCAGCACCCGGCCGAACTATGGCTACACCTTC.

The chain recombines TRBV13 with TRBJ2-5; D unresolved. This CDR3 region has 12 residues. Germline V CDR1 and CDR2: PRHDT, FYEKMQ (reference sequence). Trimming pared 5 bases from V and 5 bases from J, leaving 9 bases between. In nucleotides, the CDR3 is TGTGCCAGCAGCCGTAGGTGGGAGACCCAGTACTTC. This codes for CASSRRWETQYF.